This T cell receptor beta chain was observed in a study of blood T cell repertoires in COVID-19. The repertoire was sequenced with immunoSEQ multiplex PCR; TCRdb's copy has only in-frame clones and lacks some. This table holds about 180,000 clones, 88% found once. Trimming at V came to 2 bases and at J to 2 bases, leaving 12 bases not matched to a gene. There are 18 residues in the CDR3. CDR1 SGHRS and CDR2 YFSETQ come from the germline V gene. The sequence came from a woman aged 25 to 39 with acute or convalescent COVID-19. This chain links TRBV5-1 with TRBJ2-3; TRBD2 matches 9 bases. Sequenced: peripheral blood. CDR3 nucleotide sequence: TGCGCCAGCAGCTTACCCAATAGCGGGAGCCCGGCCACAGATACGCAGTATTTT. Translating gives CASSLPNSGSPATDTQYF.